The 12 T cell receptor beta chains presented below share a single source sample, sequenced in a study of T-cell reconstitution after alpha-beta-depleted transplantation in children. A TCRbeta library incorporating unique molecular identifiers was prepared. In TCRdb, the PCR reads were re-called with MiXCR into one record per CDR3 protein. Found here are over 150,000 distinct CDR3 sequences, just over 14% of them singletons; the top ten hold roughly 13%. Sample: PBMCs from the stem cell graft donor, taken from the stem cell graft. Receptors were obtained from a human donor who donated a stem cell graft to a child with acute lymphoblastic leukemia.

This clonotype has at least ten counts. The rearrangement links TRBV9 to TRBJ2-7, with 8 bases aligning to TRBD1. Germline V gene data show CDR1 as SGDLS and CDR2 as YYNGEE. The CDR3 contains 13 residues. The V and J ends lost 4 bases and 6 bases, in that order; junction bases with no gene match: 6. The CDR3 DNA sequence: TGTGCCAGCAGCAATCCGACAGGGGTCGAGCAGTACTTC. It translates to CASSNPTGVEQYF.

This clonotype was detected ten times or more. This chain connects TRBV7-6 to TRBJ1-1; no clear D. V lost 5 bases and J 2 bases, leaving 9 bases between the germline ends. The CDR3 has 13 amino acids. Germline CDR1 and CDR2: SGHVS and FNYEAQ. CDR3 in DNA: TGTGCCAGCAGCGCCCTCGCAAACACTGAAGCTTTCTTT. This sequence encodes CASSALANTEAFF.

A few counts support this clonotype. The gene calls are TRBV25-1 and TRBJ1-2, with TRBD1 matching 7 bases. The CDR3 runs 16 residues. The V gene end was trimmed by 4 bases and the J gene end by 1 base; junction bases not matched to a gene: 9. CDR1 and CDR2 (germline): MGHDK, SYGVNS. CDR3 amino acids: CASSAKDRVLNYGYTF. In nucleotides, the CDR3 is TGTGCCAGCAGTGCGAAAGACAGGGTACTTAACTATGGCTACACCTTC.

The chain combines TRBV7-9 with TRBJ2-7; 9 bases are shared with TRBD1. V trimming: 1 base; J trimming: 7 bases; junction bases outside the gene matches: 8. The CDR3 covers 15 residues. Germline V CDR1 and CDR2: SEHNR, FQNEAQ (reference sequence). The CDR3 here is CASSLGRDRAGEQYF. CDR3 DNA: TGTGCCAGCAGCTTAGGGCGGGACAGGGCAGGGGAGCAGTACTTC.

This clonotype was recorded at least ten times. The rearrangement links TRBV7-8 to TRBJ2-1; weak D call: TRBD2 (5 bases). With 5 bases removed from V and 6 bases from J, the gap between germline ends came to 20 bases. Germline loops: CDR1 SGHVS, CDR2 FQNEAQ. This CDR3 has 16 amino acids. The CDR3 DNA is TGTGCCAGCAGCCCAGCCGGGGTATTAACCTCCAATGAGCAGTTCTTC. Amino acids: CASSPAGVLTSNEQFF.

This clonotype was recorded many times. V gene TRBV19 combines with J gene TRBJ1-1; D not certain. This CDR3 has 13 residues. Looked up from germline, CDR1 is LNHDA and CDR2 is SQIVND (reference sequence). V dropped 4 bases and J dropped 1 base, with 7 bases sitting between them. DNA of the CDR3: TGTGCCAGTAGTAGCCAGACGAACACTGAAGCTTTCTTT. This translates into CASSSQTNTEAFF.

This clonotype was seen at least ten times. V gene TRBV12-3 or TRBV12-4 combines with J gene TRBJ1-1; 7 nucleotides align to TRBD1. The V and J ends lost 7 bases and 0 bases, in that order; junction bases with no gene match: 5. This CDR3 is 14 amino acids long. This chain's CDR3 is CASTKGALNTEAFF. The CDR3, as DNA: TGTGCCAGCACTAAGGGGGCGTTGAACACTGAAGCTTTCTTT.

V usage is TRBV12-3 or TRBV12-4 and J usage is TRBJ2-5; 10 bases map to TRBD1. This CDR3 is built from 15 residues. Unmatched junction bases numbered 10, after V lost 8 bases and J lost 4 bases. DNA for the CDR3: TGTGCCAGCCGGGCGTGGGGACAGGGGCGAGAGACCCAGTACTTC. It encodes CASRAWGQGRETQYF.

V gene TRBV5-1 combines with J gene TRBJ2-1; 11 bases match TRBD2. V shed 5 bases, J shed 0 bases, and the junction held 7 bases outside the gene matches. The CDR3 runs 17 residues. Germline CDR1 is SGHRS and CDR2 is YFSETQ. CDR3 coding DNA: TGCGCCAGCAGAACGACTAGCGGGACGAGCTCCTACAATGAGCAGTTCTTC. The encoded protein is CASRTTSGTSSYNEQFF.

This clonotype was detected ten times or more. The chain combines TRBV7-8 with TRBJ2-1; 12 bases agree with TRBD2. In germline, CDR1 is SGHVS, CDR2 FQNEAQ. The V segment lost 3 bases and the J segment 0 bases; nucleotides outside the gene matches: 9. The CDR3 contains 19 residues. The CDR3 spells CASSFGLAGHYNSYNEQFF. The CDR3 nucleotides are TGTGCCAGCAGCTTCGGACTAGCGGGACACTATAACTCCTACAATGAGCAGTTCTTC.

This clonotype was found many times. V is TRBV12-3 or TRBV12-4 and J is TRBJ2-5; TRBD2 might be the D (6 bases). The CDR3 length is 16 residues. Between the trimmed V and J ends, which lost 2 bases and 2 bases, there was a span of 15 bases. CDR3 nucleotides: TGTGCCAGCAGTTTATTGAGTTCGGCGGGGCAAGAGACCCAGTACTTC. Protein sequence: CASSLLSSAGQETQYF.

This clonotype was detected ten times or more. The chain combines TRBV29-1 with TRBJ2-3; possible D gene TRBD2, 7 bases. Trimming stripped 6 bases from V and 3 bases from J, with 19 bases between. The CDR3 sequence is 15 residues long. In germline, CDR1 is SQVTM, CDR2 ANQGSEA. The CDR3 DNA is TGCAGCGTCACACGGGGGGCGGGAGATACAGATACGCAGTATTTT. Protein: CSVTRGAGDTDTQYF.